These 3 T cell receptor beta chains came from one sample sequenced in a study of T cell responses to AZD1222 COVID-19 vaccine. Generated by immunoSEQ multiplex PCR, the TCRdb table keeps only in-frame clones and is missing some. The repertoire has roughly 100,000 clones, 89% of them found once; the top ten carry roughly a sixth. The sample consisted of peripheral blood, taken on day 0 of AZD1222 vaccination. Every receptor here comes from an adult in good health.

The chain uses TRBV5-1 and TRBJ2-6, with D hard to call. Germline CDR1 and CDR2: SGHRS and YFSETQ. The length of the CDR3 is 17 residues. V lost 4 bases to trimming and J lost 2 bases, with 16 bases between them. The CDR3 sequence: CASSRRDQSAGANVLTF. In DNA, the CDR3 is TGCGCCAGCAGCCGCCGAGACCAATCGGCTGGGGCCAACGTCCTGACTTTC.

As for this clone: One junction end does not reproduce the germline sequence, and a read error may be involved. This chain links TRBV5-1 with TRBJ2-7; 8 bases line up with TRBD1. CDR3 length: 13 residues. CDR1 SGHRS and CDR2 YFSETQ come from the germline V gene. The DNA for the CDR3 is TGCGCCAGCAGCGTGACAGGGGACCACCTTGGCGACTTC. This gives the protein CASSVTGDHLGDF.

This chain connects TRBV27 to TRBJ1-2; weak D call: TRBD1 (5 bases). V was pared by 0 bases and J by 3 bases, with 8 bases between. The germline gives CDR1 MNHEY, CDR2 SMNVEV (reference sequence). The CDR3 sequence is 14 residues long. In DNA form, the CDR3 reads TGTGCCAGCAGTTTATCGCTGGGACACTATGGCTACACCTTC. Protein product: CASSLSLGHYGYTF.